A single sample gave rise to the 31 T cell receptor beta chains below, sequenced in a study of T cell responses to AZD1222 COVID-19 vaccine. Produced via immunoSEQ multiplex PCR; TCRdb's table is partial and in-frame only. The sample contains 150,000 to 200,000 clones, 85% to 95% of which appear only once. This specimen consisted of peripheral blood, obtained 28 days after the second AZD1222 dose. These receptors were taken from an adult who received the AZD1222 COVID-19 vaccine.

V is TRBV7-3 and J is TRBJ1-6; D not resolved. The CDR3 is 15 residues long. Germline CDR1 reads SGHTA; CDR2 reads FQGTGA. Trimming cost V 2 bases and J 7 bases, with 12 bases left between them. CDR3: CASSLYHSLNSPLHF. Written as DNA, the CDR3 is TGTGCCAGCAGCTTATATCACAGCCTGAATTCACCCCTCCACTTT.

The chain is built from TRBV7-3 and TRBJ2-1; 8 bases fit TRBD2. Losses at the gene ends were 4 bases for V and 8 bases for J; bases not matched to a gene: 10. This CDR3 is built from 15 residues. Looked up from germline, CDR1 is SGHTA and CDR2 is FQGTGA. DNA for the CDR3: TGTGCCAGCAGCTCGGGACTAGAAGGTATCCATGAGCAGTTCTTC. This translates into CASSSGLEGIHEQFF.

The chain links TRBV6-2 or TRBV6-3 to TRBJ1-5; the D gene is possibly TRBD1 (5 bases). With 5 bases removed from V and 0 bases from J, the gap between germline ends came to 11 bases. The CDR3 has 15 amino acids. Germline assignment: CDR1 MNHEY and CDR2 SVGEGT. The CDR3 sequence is CASSRQLHSNQPQHF. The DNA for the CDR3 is TGTGCCAGCAGTAGACAGCTCCATAGCAATCAGCCCCAGCATTTT.

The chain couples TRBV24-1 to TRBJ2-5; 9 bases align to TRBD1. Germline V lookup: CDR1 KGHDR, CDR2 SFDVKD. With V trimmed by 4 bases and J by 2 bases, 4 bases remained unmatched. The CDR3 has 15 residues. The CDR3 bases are TGTGCCACCAGTGACCCGGGACAGGGACAAGAGACCCAGTACTTC. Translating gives CATSDPGQGQETQYF.

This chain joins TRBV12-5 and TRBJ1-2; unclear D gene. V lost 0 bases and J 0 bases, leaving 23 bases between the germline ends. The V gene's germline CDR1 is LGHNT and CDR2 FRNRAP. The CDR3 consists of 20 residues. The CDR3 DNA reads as TGTGCTAGTGGTTTGGTCCCTGGGTCGGGCCGGCAGGTCTCTAACTATGGCTACACCTTC. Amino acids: CASGLVPGSGRQVSNYGYTF.

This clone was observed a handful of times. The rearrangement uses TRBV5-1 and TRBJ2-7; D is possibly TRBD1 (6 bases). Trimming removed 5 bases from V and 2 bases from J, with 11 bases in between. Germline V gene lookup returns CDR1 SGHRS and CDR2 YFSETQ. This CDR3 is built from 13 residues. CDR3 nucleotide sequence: TGCGCCAGCAGTTCACAGGGACCCTACGAGCAGTACTTC. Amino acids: CASSSQGPYEQYF.

The CDR3 is CAWGRISGNTIYF. CDR3 in DNA: TGTGCCTGGGGACGGATCTCTGGAAACACCATATATTTT. The chain carries TRBV30 and TRBJ1-3; D not resolved. Germline V gives CDR1 GTSNPN, CDR2 SVGIG (reference sequence). With 5 bases removed from V and 0 bases from J, the gap between germline ends came to 8 bases. This CDR3 has 13 residues.

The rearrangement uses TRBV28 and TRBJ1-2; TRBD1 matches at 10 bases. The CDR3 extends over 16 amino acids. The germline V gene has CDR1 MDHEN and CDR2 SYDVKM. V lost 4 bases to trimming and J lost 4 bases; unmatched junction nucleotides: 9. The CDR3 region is CASSSLGTGDLYGYTF. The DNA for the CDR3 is TGTGCCAGCAGTTCCTTAGGGACAGGGGACCTCTATGGCTACACCTTC.

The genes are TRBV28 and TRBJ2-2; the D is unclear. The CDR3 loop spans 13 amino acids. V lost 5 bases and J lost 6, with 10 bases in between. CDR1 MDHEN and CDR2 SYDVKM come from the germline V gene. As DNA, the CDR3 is TGTGCCAGCAGTCCCCCCCTGCCCGGGGAGCTGTTTTTT. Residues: CASSPPLPGELFF.

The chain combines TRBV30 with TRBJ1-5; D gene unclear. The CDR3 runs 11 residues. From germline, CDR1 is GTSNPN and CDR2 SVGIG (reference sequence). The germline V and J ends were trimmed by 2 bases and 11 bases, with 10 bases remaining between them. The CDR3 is CAWSNTESQHF. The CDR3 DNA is TGTGCCTGGAGTAATACAGAGTCCCAGCATTTT.

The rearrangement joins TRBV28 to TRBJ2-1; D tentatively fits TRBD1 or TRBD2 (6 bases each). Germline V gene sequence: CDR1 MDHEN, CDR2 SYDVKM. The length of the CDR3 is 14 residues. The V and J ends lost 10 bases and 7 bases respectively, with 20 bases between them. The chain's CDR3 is CATTGAGRKNEQFF. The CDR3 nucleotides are TGTGCCACCACGGGGGCGGGGAGGAAAAATGAGCAGTTCTTC.

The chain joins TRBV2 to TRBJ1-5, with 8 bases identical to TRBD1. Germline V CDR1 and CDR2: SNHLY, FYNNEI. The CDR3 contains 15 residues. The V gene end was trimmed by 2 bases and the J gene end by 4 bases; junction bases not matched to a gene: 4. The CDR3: CASSEQGTGNQPQHF. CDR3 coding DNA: TGTGCCAGCAGTGAACAAGGGACAGGAAATCAGCCCCAGCATTTT. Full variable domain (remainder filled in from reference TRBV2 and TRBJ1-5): EPEVTQTPSHQVTQMGQEVILRCVPISNHLYFYWYRQILGQKVEFLVSFYNNEISEKSEIFDDQFSVERPDGSNFTLKIRSTKLEDSAMYFCASSEQGTGNQPQHFGDGTRLSIL.

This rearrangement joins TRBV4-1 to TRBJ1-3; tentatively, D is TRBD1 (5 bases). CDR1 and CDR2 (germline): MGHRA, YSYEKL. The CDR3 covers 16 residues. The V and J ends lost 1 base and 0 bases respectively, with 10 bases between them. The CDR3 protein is CASSQAQESSGNTIYF. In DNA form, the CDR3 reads TGCGCCAGCAGCCAAGCACAGGAGAGCTCTGGAAACACCATATATTTT.

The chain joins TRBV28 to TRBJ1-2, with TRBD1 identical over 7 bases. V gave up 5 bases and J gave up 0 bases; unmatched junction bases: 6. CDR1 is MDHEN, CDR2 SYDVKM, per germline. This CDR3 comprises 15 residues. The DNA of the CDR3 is TGTGCCAGCAGTAGCTACAGGGGATCTAACTATGGCTACACCTTC. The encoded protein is CASSSYRGSNYGYTF.

The CDR3 nucleotides read TGTGCCAGCAGCCACCCGACTAACACCGGGGAGCTGTTTTTT. Translated, it gives CASSHPTNTGELFF. V is TRBV7-9 and J is TRBJ2-2, with no clear D. This CDR3 has 14 amino acids. V was pared by 5 bases and J by 2 bases, with 9 bases between. The germline V gene has CDR1 SEHNR and CDR2 FQNEAQ (reference sequence).

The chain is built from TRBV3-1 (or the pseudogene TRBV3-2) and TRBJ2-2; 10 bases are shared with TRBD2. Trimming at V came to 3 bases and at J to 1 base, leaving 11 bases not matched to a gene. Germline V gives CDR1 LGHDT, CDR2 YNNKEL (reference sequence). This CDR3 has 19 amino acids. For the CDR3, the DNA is TGTGCCAGCAGCCAGACCTCCTGGCTAGCGGGAGTGAACACCGGGGAGCTGTTTTTT. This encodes CASSQTSWLAGVNTGELFF.

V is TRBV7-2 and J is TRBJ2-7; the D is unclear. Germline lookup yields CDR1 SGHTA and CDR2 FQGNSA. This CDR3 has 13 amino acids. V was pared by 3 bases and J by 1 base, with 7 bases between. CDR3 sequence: CASSFGWSYEQYF. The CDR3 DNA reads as TGTGCCAGCAGCTTTGGGTGGTCCTACGAGCAGTACTTC.

The CDR3 spells CASRITEGGTNTEAFF. The DNA of the CDR3 is TGTGCCAGCAGGATAACAGAGGGGGGGACAAACACTGAAGCTTTCTTT. The chain couples TRBV7-9 to TRBJ1-1; D is possibly TRBD1 (6 bases). From germline, CDR1 is SEHNR and CDR2 FQNEAQ (reference sequence). The CDR3 spans 16 residues. Trimming cost V 6 bases and J 2 bases, with 19 bases left between them.

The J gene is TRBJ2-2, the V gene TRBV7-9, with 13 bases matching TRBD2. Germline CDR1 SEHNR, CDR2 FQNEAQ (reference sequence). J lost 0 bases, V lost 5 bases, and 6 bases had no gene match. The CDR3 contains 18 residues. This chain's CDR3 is CASSRPLAGGPNTGELFF. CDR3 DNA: TGTGCCAGCAGCCGGCCACTAGCGGGAGGGCCGAACACCGGGGAGCTGTTTTTT.

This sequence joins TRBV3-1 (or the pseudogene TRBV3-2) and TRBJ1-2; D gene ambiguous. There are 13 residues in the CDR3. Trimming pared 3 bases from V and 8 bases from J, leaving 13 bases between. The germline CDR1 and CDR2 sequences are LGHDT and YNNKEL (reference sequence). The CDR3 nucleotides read TGTGCCAGCAGCCACGAGGGAAGGTCGGGCTACACCTTC. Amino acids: CASSHEGRSGYTF.

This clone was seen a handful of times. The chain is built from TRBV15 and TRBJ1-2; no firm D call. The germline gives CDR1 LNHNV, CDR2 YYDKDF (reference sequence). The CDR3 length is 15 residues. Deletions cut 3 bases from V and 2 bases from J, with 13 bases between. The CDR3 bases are TGTGCCACCAGCAGGCCCCGGACGGCAAACTATGGCTACACCTTC. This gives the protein CATSRPRTANYGYTF.

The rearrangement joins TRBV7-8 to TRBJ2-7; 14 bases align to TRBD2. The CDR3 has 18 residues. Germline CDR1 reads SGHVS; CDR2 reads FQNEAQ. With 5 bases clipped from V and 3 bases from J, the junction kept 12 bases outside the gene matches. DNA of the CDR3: TGTGCCAGCAGCCTAGGGGGACTAGCGGGAGTGATGTTCTACGAGCAGTACTTC. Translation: CASSLGGLAGVMFYEQYF.

DNA of the CDR3: TGTGCCAGCAGCCAAGACGCAGAGCAGTTCTTC. As protein: CASSQDAEQFF. The chain has TRBV3-1 (or the pseudogene TRBV3-2) and TRBJ2-1; D unclear. Trimming pared 0 bases from V and 10 bases from J, leaving 4 bases between. In germline, CDR1 is LGHDT, CDR2 YNNKEL (reference sequence). The CDR3 spans 11 residues.

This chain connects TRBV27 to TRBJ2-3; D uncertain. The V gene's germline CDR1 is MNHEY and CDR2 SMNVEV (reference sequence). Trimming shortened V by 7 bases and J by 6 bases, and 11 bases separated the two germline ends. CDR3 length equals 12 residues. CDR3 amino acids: CASTTGVDTQYF. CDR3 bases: TGTGCCAGCACGACTGGGGTGGATACGCAGTATTTT.

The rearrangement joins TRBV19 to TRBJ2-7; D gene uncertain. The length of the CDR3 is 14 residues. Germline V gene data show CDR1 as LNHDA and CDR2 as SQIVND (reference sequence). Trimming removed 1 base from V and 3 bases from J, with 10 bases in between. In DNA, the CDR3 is TGTGCCAGTAGTATAGGAGGTAGCCACTACGAGCAGTACTTC. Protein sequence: CASSIGGSHYEQYF.

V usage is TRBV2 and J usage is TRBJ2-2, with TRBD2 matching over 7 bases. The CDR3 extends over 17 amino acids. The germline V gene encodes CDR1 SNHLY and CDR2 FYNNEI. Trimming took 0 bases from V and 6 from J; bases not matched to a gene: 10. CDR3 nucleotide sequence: TGTGCCAGCAGTGAAGCGCTTCGGACTAGTCTTTCCGGGGAGCTGTTTTTT. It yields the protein CASSEALRTSLSGELFF.

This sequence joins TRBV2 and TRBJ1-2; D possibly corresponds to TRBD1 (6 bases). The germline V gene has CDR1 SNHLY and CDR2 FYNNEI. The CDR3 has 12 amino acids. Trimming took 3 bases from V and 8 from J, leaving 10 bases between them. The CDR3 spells CASSEDRRGYTF. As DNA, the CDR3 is TGTGCCAGCAGTGAGGACAGAAGGGGCTACACCTTC.

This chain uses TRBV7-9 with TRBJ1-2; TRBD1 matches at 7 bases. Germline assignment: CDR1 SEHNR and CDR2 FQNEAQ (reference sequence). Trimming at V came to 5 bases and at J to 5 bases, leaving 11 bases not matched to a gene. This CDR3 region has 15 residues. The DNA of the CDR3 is TGTGCCAGCAGCCATCCCCGCTCGACAGGGTATGGCTACACCTTC. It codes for CASSHPRSTGYGYTF.

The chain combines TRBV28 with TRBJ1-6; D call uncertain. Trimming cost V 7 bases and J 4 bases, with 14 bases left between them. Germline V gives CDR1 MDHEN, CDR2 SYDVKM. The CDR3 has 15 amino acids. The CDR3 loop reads CASITQQTYNSPLHF. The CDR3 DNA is TGTGCCAGCATTACCCAACAGACTTATAATTCACCCCTCCACTTT.

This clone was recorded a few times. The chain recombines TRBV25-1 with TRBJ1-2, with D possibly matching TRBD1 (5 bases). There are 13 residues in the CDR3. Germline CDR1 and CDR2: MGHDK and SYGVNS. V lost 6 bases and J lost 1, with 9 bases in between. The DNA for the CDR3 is TGTGCCAGCAGGGGGCTAAATAACTATGGCTACACCTTC. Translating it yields CASRGLNNYGYTF.

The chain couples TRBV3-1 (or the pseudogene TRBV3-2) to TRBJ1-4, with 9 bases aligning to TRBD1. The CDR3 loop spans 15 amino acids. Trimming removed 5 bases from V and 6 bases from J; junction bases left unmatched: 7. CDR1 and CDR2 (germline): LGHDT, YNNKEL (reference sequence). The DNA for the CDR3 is TGTGCCAGCAGCGGCCCGGGACAGGGTCATGAAAAACTGTTTTTT. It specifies CASSGPGQGHEKLFF.